Listed below are T cell receptor beta chains from one sample, sequenced in a study of shared clonotypes between healthy human individuals. Measured with immunoSEQ multiplex PCR; TCRdb has only the in-frame clones, and not every one. Among about 960,000 clones listed, about three quarters were seen once. The sequencing sample was made of memory CD4+ T cells sorted from blood. The receptors were gathered from a man aged 18 to 29 in good health. The CDR3 runs from the conserved cysteine through the conserved F or W. Fields, in order: CDR3 protein, CDR3 DNA, D gene, J gene, clone size, V gene. A D gene is named only where the DNA matches it firmly. Clone sizes are given selectively: once, few, many, or a class where the clone is expanded.

CAWRGQPNSPLHF TGTGCCTGGAGGGGGCAGCCAAATTCACCCCTCCACTTT . TRBJ1-6 . TRBV30
CASSHGQGAYGYTF TGTGCCAGCAGCCATGGACAGGGAGCTTATGGCTACACCTTC TRBD1 TRBJ1-2 . TRBV14
CASNLQQNTEAFF TGTGCCAGCAACCTTCAACAGAACACTGAAGCTTTCTTT . TRBJ1-1 few TRBV5-8
CASSEGLGGNTIYF TGTGCCAGCAGTGAAGGGCTGGGTGGAAACACCATATATTTT . TRBJ1-3 . TRBV6-1
CASKVPNSYEQYF TGTGCCAGCAAGGTTCCCAACTCCTACGAGCAGTACTTC . TRBJ2-7 few TRBV27
CATSTSGSYPDTQYF TGTGCCACCAGTACTAGCGGGAGTTATCCAGATACGCAGTATTTT TRBD2 TRBJ2-3 many TRBV15
CASSQGHPLEAFF TGCGCCAGCAGCCAGGGACACCCACTTGAAGCTTTCTTT . TRBJ1-1 . TRBV5-1
CASSTRVNTGELFF TGTGCCAGCAGCACCCGGGTCAACACCGGGGAGCTGTTTTTT . TRBJ2-2 few TRBV9
CADPQRSGEKLFF TGTGCCGACCCCCAGAGGAGCGGGGAAAAACTGTTTTTT . TRBJ1-4 . TRBV7-9
CASSRKDRDLNIQYF TGTGCCAGTAGTAGGAAGGACAGAGACCTAAACATTCAGTACTTC . TRBJ2-4 . TRBV19
CASSLGSGARLNEQFF TGCGCCAGCAGCTTGGGGTCGGGCGCTAGGCTAAATGAGCAGTTCTTC . TRBJ2-1 few TRBV5-1
CASIVGGGQSNQPQHF TGTGCCAGCATAGTTGGCGGGGGCCAGAGCAATCAGCCCCAGCATTTT . TRBJ1-5 . TRBV28
CAISAEGGVSYNEQFF TGTGCCATCAGTGCCGAGGGAGGTGTATCCTACAATGAGCAGTTCTTC . TRBJ2-1 . TRBV10-3
CASRQTGTNQPQHF TGTGCCAGCAGGCAGACAGGAACCAATCAGCCCCAGCATTTT . TRBJ1-5 few TRBV6-1
CASSERGASYGYTF TGTGCCAGCAGTGAAAGAGGGGCTAGCTATGGCTACACCTTC . TRBJ1-2 . TRBV2
CASSTTGNEQFF TGTGCCAGTAGTACCACAGGGAATGAGCAGTTCTTC . TRBJ2-1 . TRBV19
CASGSTDTQYF TGCGCCAGCGGGAGCACAGATACGCAGTATTTT . TRBJ2-3 . TRBV10-1
CASSSSVMNTEAFF TGTGCCAGCAGCTCCAGCGTTATGAACACTGAAGCTTTCTTT . TRBJ1-1 few TRBV7-9
CASSLGKGGTNTGELFF TGTGCCAGCAGCTTGGGGAAGGGCGGAACGAACACCGGGGAGCTGTTTTTT . TRBJ2-2 . TRBV5-4
CATSAAGGWADTQYF TGCGCCACCAGTGCGGCGGGGGGTTGGGCAGATACGCAGTATTTT TRBD2 TRBJ2-3 . TRBV5-1
CASSSGRNTEAFF TGTGCCAGCAGCTCCGGGAGGAACACTGAAGCTTTCTTT . TRBJ1-1 once TRBV7-8
CASRTGTVEKLFF TGTGCCAGTAGAACCGGGACAGTAGAAAAACTGTTTTTT TRBD1 TRBJ1-4 few TRBV19
CASSGGTEMAGYTF TGTGCCAGCAGTGGCGGGACAGAGATGGCGGGCTACACCTTC TRBD1 TRBJ1-2 . TRBV6-1
CASSLARQGPDTQYF TGTGCCAGCAGCTTAGCGCGACAGGGGCCAGATACGCAGTATTTT TRBD1 TRBJ2-3 once TRBV7-2
CAWSSGTRSQYF TGTGCCTGGAGTTCGGGGACTAGGTCCCAGTACTTC TRBD2 TRBJ2-5 once TRBV30
CASNPDSKAFF TGTGCCAGCAATCCGGATTCAAAAGCTTTCTTT . TRBJ1-1 few TRBV2
CASSLGVYEQYF TGTGCCAGCAGTTTAGGTGTATACGAGCAGTACTTC . TRBJ2-7 . TRBV28
CASSPGQYEQYF TGTGCCAGCAGCCCGGGACAGTACGAGCAGTACTTC TRBD1 TRBJ2-7 . TRBV28
CASSLYRDQYNEQFF TGTGCCAGCAGCTTATACCGGGATCAATACAATGAGCAGTTCTTC . TRBJ2-1 . TRBV7-9
CAISDRGLEGYEQYF TGTGCCATCAGTGACAGGGGGCTGGAGGGCTACGAGCAGTACTTC TRBD1 TRBJ2-7 . TRBV10-3
CASSLDTGANYGYTF TGCGCCAGCAGCTTGGACACGGGGGCTAACTATGGCTACACCTTC . TRBJ1-2 . TRBV5-1
CASSTLAGGHNEQFF TGCGCCAGCAGCACCCTCGCGGGGGGCCACAATGAGCAGTTCTTC TRBD2 TRBJ2-1 . TRBV5-1
CASSLSWTGKIERNGGYTF TGTGCCAGCAGCTTGTCGTGGACAGGGAAAATCGAACGGAACGGGGGCTACACCTTC TRBD1 TRBJ1-2 . TRBV5-5
CASSLEGQSYGYTF TGTGCCAGCAGCTTGGAGGGACAGAGTTATGGCTACACCTTC TRBD1 TRBJ1-2 . TRBV5-4
CASRPDRGRLYEQFF TGTGCCAGCAGACCAGACAGGGGGCGCCTTTATGAGCAGTTCTTC TRBD1 TRBJ2-1 . TRBV5-4
CASGGREGSPLHF TGTGCCAGCGGGGGACGAGAGGGCTCACCCCTCCACTTT . TRBJ1-6 few TRBV25-1
CAWSDRGNQPQHF TGTGCCTGGAGTGACAGAGGCAATCAGCCCCAGCATTTT . TRBJ1-5 . TRBV30
CASSINFGTGRYEQYF TGTGCCAGTAGTATAAATTTCGGGACAGGACGATACGAGCAGTACTTC TRBD1 TRBJ2-7 . TRBV19
CASKGEGLKTQYF TGTGCCAGCAAGGGGGAAGGGTTGAAGACCCAGTACTTC . TRBJ2-5 . TRBV6-5
CASSVGTSGVTDTQYF TGTGCCAGCAGCGTAGGGACTAGCGGAGTCACAGATACGCAGTATTTT TRBD2 TRBJ2-3 . TRBV9
CASSEKLAPRHGYTF TGTGCCAGCAGTGAAAAACTTGCTCCTCGGCATGGCTACACCTTC . TRBJ1-2 . TRBV6-1
CASSLSAGEGNTIYF TGCGCCAGCAGCTTGTCCGCAGGGGAGGGAAACACCATATATTTT . TRBJ1-3 . TRBV5-1
CASSGSGYEQYF TGTGCCAGCAGCGGTAGCGGCTACGAGCAGTACTTC . TRBJ2-7 . TRBV5-4
CSVEDDRVLGGYTF TGCAGCGTTGAAGATGACAGGGTTTTGGGTGGCTACACCTTC TRBD1 TRBJ1-2 few TRBV29-1
CASTKRGSDTQYF TGTGCCAGTACAAAGCGGGGCTCAGATACGCAGTATTTT TRBD2 TRBJ2-3 . TRBV6-5
CASSLRQGTTFF TGTGCCAGCAGTCTACGACAGGGTACGACTTTCTTT TRBD1 TRBJ1-1 . TRBV6-5
CASSQDGQNTEAFF TGCGCCAGCAGCCAAGACGGACAGAACACTGAAGCTTTCTTT . TRBJ1-1 . TRBV4-3
CASRMESLCF TGTGCCAGCAGGATGGAGTCTCTGTGCTTT . TRBJ1-6 . TRBV6-5
CASKTGQGRLAGRDEQYF TGTGCCAGCAAAACGGGACAGGGACGACTAGCGGGACGTGACGAGCAGTACTTC TRBD2 TRBJ2-7 few TRBV2
CARSEPSGGGGDGYTF TGTGCCCGCAGCGAGCCCTCAGGGGGAGGGGGGGATGGCTACACCTTC TRBD1 TRBJ1-2 . TRBV28
CASSPGGLANYGYTF TGCGCCAGCAGCCCGGGTGGGCTCGCTAACTATGGCTACACCTTC . TRBJ1-2 . TRBV5-1
CAIRGGRGGPADTQYF TGTGCCATCAGAGGTGGGCGGGGGGGCCCCGCAGATACGCAGTATTTT TRBD2 TRBJ2-3 . TRBV10-3
CAWSVLGANTGELFF TGTGCCTGGAGTGTACTGGGCGCGAACACCGGGGAGCTGTTTTTT . TRBJ2-2 . TRBV30
CASSPAGGIMGEQYF TGTGCCAGCAGCCCAGCGGGAGGGATAATGGGCGAGCAGTACTTC TRBD2 TRBJ2-7 . TRBV7-2
CASSYLNSRAGYTF TGTGCCAGCAGCTATTTGAACTCTCGGGCGGGCTACACCTTC . TRBJ1-2 . TRBV5-4
CASSGRLAGMDEQFF TGTGCCAGCAGTGGACGACTAGCGGGGATGGATGAGCAGTTCTTC TRBD2 TRBJ2-1 . TRBV2
CASSLTSGSSGANVLTF TGTGCCAGCAGCTTAACTAGCGGAAGCTCTGGGGCCAACGTCCTGACTTTC TRBD2 TRBJ2-6 . TRBV11-2